A single sample gave rise to the 27 T cell receptor beta chains below, sequenced in a study of beta chain features in type 1 diabetes. Study-level results: A moderate, significant TCRB CDR3 shortening appeared in type 1 diabetes across four CD4+ subsets.

These receptors' targets are unknown. Sequencing targeted expressed TCRB transcripts, as all isolated RNA had been reverse transcribed. The table came from immunoSEQ multiplex PCR; TCRdb's copy has only in-frame clones and leaves some out. Of roughly 340,000 clones detected, around 12% appear once; the ten largest clones hold about 0.01%. The sample was naive CD4+ T cells from blood. The receptors originated from a woman aged 18-29 years with type 1 diabetes.

In its sample, this clone was seen a few times. The CDR3 region has the DNA TGTGCCCGGGGGCGGGTTGGCGGGAGGGCCCATGAGCAGTTCTTC. Encoded protein: CARGRVGGRAHEQFF. The chain employs TRBV30 and TRBJ2-1; 9 positions match TRBD2. The CDR3 length is 15 residues. Per the germline V gene, CDR1 is GTSNPN and CDR2 is SVGIG (reference sequence). Losses at the gene ends were 8 bases for V and 8 bases for J; bases not matched to a gene: 16.

This clone has more than one count but fewer than ten. V is TRBV18 and J is TRBJ2-2, with D maybe TRBD1 (6 bases). Germline-derived CDR1 and CDR2 are KGHSH and LQKENI. CDR3 length: 15 amino acids. V was trimmed by 3 bases and J by 0 bases, leaving 8 bases between them. The CDR3 DNA reads as TGTGCCAGCTCACCCCGGACAGCGAACACCGGGGAGCTGTTTTTT. This sequence encodes CASSPRTANTGELFF. Combining the CDR3 with reference TRBV18 and TRBJ2-2 gives the whole variable domain NAGVMQNPRHLVRRRGQEARLRCSPMKGHSHVYWYRQLPEEGLKFMVYLQKENIIDESGMPKERFSAEFPKEGPSILRIQQVVRGDSAAYFCASSPRTANTGELFFGEGSRLTVL.

In nucleotides, the CDR3 is TGTGCCAGCAGCGACCCTAGCGGGAGGGGTTCGGGTACGCAGTATTTT. It codes for CASSDPSGRGSGTQYF. The rearrangement joins TRBV7-8 to TRBJ2-3, with 12 bases that match TRBD2. Per the germline V gene, CDR1 is SGHVS and CDR2 is FQNEAQ. The trim removed 5 bases at V and 8 bases at J, leaving 11 bases unmatched. This CDR3 comprises 16 residues.

V usage is TRBV27 and J usage is TRBJ2-6; 9 nucleotides line up with TRBD1. Germline lookup yields CDR1 MNHEY and CDR2 SMNVEV (reference sequence). CDR3 length: 17 amino acids. After removal of 5 bases from V and 1 base from J, the junction contained 6 bases not matched to a gene. The CDR3 region has the DNA TGTGCCAGCAGTGCCACAGGGGGCGCGTCTGGGGCCAACGTCCTGACTTTC. It encodes CASSATGGASGANVLTF.

The CDR3 sequence is CASSPRRIGDEQFF. The CDR3 DNA sequence: TGTGCCAGCAGCCCCCGTCGGATCGGGGATGAGCAGTTCTTC. The chain uses TRBV7-2 and TRBJ2-1, with D maybe TRBD2 (5 bases). Trimming removed 5 bases at V and 8 bases at J, with 16 bases between. Germline V lookup: CDR1 SGHTA, CDR2 FQGNSA. The CDR3 length is 14 residues.

CDR3 loop: CASSVIQGGEQYF. In nucleotides, the CDR3 is TGTGCCAGCAGCGTCATACAGGGGGGCGAGCAGTACTTC. The V and J genes are TRBV9 and TRBJ2-7; TRBD1 matches at 8 bases. Germline V gene lookup returns CDR1 SGDLS and CDR2 YYNGEE. Trimming cost V 2 bases and J 6 bases; bases outside gene matches: 4. The CDR3 is made up of 13 amino acids.

The rearrangement uses TRBV5-1 and TRBJ2-3; 10 positions match TRBD2. This CDR3 spans 14 amino acids. J was trimmed by 5 bases and V by 4 bases; bases with no gene match: 4. CDR1 and CDR2 from the germline V gene are SGHRS and YFSETQ. The CDR3 DNA reads TGCGCCAGCAGCAACGGGACTAGCGTAGATACGCAGTATTTT. It codes for CASSNGTSVDTQYF.

This clone was seen a handful of times. The rearrangement links TRBV25-1 to TRBJ2-7, with TRBD1 identical over 8 bases. Germline V gene data show CDR1 as MGHDK and CDR2 as SYGVNS. V dropped 7 bases and J dropped 6; count of bases not matched to a gene: 8. The CDR3 spans 13 residues. The DNA for the CDR3 is TGTGCCAGCATCACCGGGACAGGAGGCGAGCAGTACTTC. Translated: CASITGTGGEQYF.

The chain is built from TRBV9 and TRBJ2-1, with 9 bases that match TRBD1. With V trimmed by 4 bases and J by 7 bases, 6 bases remained unmatched. The length of the CDR3 is 14 residues. The V gene's germline CDR1 is SGDLS and CDR2 YYNGEE. For the CDR3, the DNA is TGTGCCAGCAGCATCCGGGACAGGGTTAATGAGCAGTTCTTC. Translation: CASSIRDRVNEQFF.

This clone was observed a handful of times. The V call is TRBV28, the J call TRBJ2-5; D is ambiguous. CDR1 is MDHEN and CDR2 is SYDVKM in the germline V gene. The CDR3 is 11 residues long. Trimming took 5 bases from V and 5 from J, leaving 6 bases between them. CDR3 region: CASSTQETQYF. The CDR3 region has the DNA TGTGCCAGCAGTACCCAGGAGACCCAGTACTTC.

In its sample, this clone was seen a few times. The gene calls are TRBV6-5 and TRBJ1-1, with a possible D match to TRBD1 (6 bases). The CDR3 extends over 14 amino acids. Trimming stripped 4 bases from V and 1 base from J, with 10 bases between. The germline gives CDR1 MNHEY, CDR2 SVGAGI. The CDR3: CASSFLDRNTEAFF. The CDR3, as DNA: TGTGCCAGCAGTTTCCTGGACAGGAACACTGAAGCTTTCTTT.

To note about this clone: The same CDR3 also results from other DNA sequences found in this sample. The chain couples TRBV29-1 to TRBJ2-2; D is perhaps TRBD2 (5 bases). Germline CDR1 and CDR2: SQVTM and ANQGSEA. Trimming shortened V by 4 bases and J by 5 bases, and 5 bases separated the two germline ends. This CDR3 is built from 11 residues. The CDR3: CSVGGTGELFF. In nucleotides, the CDR3 is TGCAGCGTTGGCGGGACCGGGGAGCTGTTTTTT.

CDR3: CASSWAGLDEKLFF. As DNA, the CDR3 is TGTGCCAGCAGCTGGGCGGGCCTGGATGAAAAACTGTTTTTT. The chain couples TRBV11-2 to TRBJ1-4, with no clear D. The V gene lost 4 bases and the J gene lost 6 bases, with 12 bases spanning the gap. The CDR3 loop spans 14 amino acids. Germline V gene data show CDR1 as SGHAT and CDR2 as FQNNGV.

This clone has only a few counts. The CDR3 nucleotides are TGTGCCAGCAGCCCCGAGCGAAACACTGAAGCTTTCTTT. Its protein product is CASSPERNTEAFF. The gene calls are TRBV7-3 and TRBJ1-1; no definite D call. The germline CDR1 and CDR2 sequences are SGHTA and FQGTGA. This CDR3 region has 13 residues. V shed 5 bases and J shed 2 bases, with 9 bases lying between them.

This clone showed up just a few times. The chain employs TRBV28 and TRBJ2-3; a possible D gene is TRBD2 (6 bases). Germline V lookup: CDR1 MDHEN, CDR2 SYDVKM. The CDR3 is made up of 16 amino acids. Trimming stripped 5 bases from V and 0 bases from J, with 15 bases between. CDR3 bases: TGTGCCAGCAGTGAGTGGCCTAGCGACAGCACAGATACGCAGTATTTT. It codes for CASSEWPSDSTDTQYF.

This clone was detected a few times. The rearrangement uses TRBV7-2 and TRBJ2-1; tentatively, D is TRBD2 (5 bases). The germline V gene encodes CDR1 SGHTA and CDR2 FQGNSA. The CDR3 runs to 14 residues. The germline V and J ends were trimmed by 5 bases and 7 bases, with 15 bases remaining between them. This chain's CDR3 is CASSRPWTGNEQFF. The DNA of the CDR3 is TGTGCCAGCAGCCGTCCCTGGACGGGGAATGAGCAGTTCTTC.

This clone showed up just a few times. The chain recombines TRBV28 with TRBJ2-7; 10 bases agree with TRBD1. Trimming cost V 5 bases and J 2 bases; bases outside gene matches: 3. The CDR3 length is 14 residues. CDR1 and CDR2 from the germline V gene are MDHEN and SYDVKM. The CDR3 region has the DNA TGTGCCAGCAGTGCCGGGACAGGGGCCTACGAGCAGTACTTC. It codes for CASSAGTGAYEQYF.

J is TRBJ2-1 and V is TRBV5-1, with 10 nucleotides matching TRBD1. CDR1 SGHRS and CDR2 YFSETQ come from the germline V gene. Unmatched junction bases numbered 3, after V lost 4 bases and J lost 14 bases. CDR3 size: 11 residues. The CDR3 region is CASSPGQGEFF. The DNA of the CDR3 is TGCGCCAGCAGCCCAGGACAGGGGGAGTTCTTC. Using reference TRBV5-1 and TRBJ2-1 for the parts outside the CDR3, the full variable domain is KAGVTQTPRYLIKTRGQQVTLSCSPISGHRSVSWYQQTPGQGLQFLFEYFSETQRNKGNFPGRFSGRQFSNSRSEMNVSTLELGDSALYLCASSPGQGEFFGPGTRLTVL.

The chain recombines TRBV7-6 with TRBJ2-1; 8 nucleotides agree with TRBD1. The CDR3 is 15 amino acids. Germline trimming cut 3 bases from V and 4 bases from J; bases unmatched to any gene: 5. The V gene's germline CDR1 is SGHVS and CDR2 FNYEAQ. The CDR3 spells CASSFRQGRYNEQFF. CDR3 DNA sequence: TGTGCCAGCAGCTTCAGACAGGGGAGGTACAATGAGCAGTTCTTC.

The chain has TRBV25-1 and TRBJ2-3, with D maybe TRBD2 (6 bases). Germline values: CDR1 MGHDK, CDR2 SYGVNS. The CDR3 contains 16 residues. V lost 3 bases and J lost 1, with 14 bases in between. The CDR3 DNA follows: TGTGCCAGCAGTGAGGGACGGGAGTTTCGCACAGATACGCAGTATTTT. Protein: CASSEGREFRTDTQYF.

This clone was detected a few times. The V call is TRBV4-3, the J call TRBJ2-3; the match to TRBD2 covers 8 bases. This CDR3 has 16 residues. From germline, CDR1 is LGHNA and CDR2 YSLEER. Trimming removed 0 bases from V and 2 bases from J; junction bases left unmatched: 4. Here the CDR3 DNA reads TGCGCCAGCAGCCAAGAGGTAGCGGGGTACACAGATACGCAGTATTTT. Encoded protein: CASSQEVAGYTDTQYF.

The chain carries TRBV6-5 and TRBJ2-3; 8 bases match TRBD1. The CDR3 covers 14 residues. In germline, CDR1 is MNHEY, CDR2 SVGAGI. The trim removed 5 bases at V and 6 bases at J, leaving 7 bases unmatched. The CDR3 nucleotides read TGTGCCAGCAGTATCAACCGACAGGGGGATACGCAGTATTTT. Its translation: CASSINRQGDTQYF.

In its sample, this clone was seen a few times. Other DNA sequences in the same sample also yield this CDR3. The chain carries TRBV30 and TRBJ1-5; TRBD1 matches at 8 bases. CDR3 length: 13 amino acids. Germline CDR1 is GTSNPN and CDR2 is SVGIG (reference sequence). Germline trimming cut 4 bases from V and 7 bases from J; bases unmatched to any gene: 6. Written as DNA, the CDR3 is TGTGCCTGGACAGGGGGCTCGGGACAGCCCCAGCATTTT. This codes for CAWTGGSGQPQHF.

This clone has more than one count but fewer than ten. Additional DNA sequences in this sample encode the identical CDR3. The V call is TRBV30, the J call TRBJ1-1; possibly TRBD1 for D (6 bases). CDR3 length: 13 amino acids. Germline V CDR1 and CDR2: GTSNPN, SVGIG (reference sequence). Trimming took off 2 bases at V and 1 base at J, with 8 bases between the two ends. Here the CDR3 reads CAWSLRGNTEAFF. CDR3 sequence (DNA): TGTGCCTGGAGTCTCAGGGGGAACACTGAAGCTTTCTTT.

This chain links TRBV10-3 with TRBJ1-1; 9 nucleotides align to TRBD1. The V and J ends lost 8 bases and 4 bases, in that order; junction bases with no gene match: 8. Germline V lookup: CDR1 ENHRY, CDR2 SYGVKD. This CDR3 spans 14 amino acids. The CDR3 reads CAIGRGQGSTEAFF. CDR3 in DNA: TGTGCCATCGGCCGGGGACAGGGAAGCACTGAAGCTTTCTTT.

This clone was found a few times. The chain links TRBV14 to TRBJ1-1; tentative D call: TRBD1 (6 bases). There are 15 residues in the CDR3. CDR1 is SGHDN, CDR2 FVKESK, per germline. The germline V and J ends were trimmed by 3 bases and 0 bases, with 11 bases remaining between them. The DNA of the CDR3 is TGTGCCAGCAGCCACTATGACAGGATGAACACTGAAGCTTTCTTT. Translating it yields CASSHYDRMNTEAFF.

The gene calls are TRBV5-4 and TRBJ2-2, with 7 bases that match TRBD1. V lost 7 bases to trimming and J lost 4 bases; unmatched junction nucleotides: 10. The length of the CDR3 is 15 residues. CDR1 is SGHNT and CDR2 is YYREEE in the germline V gene (reference sequence). The CDR3: CASYLRGQLTGELFF. Here the CDR3 DNA reads TGTGCCAGCTACCTCAGGGGACAGCTCACCGGGGAGCTGTTTTTT.